This record concerns one T cell receptor (beta chain) sequence. These data originate in a study of blood T cell repertoires in COVID-19. Study-level background: The cDNA or gDNA used as material had been derived from T cells, B-cell-depleted T cells, or PBMCs.

In assigning cohorts, the study relied on participant-reported clinical history. Deletions cut 0 bases from V and 8 bases from J, with 11 bases between. The CDR3 runs 13 residues. CDR1 and CDR2 from the germline V gene are SGDLS and YYNGEE. The table came from immunoSEQ multiplex PCR; TCRdb's copy has only in-frame clones and leaves some out. The sample lists roughly 330,000 clones, about 89% occurring once. The rearrangement links TRBV9 to TRBJ1-2, with D uncertain. This TCR was sampled from a woman younger than 45 who had recovered from COVID-19. The sequencing sample was made of PBMCs or T cells enriched from blood (not recorded which). This chain's CDR3 is CASSVDWGVGYTF. Here the CDR3 DNA reads TGTGCCAGCAGCGTAGATTGGGGAGTGGGCTACACCTTC.